Listed below are T cell receptor beta chains from one sample, sequenced in a study of graft-versus-host responses after intestinal transplantation. Here immunoSEQ multiplex PCR was the method, and the copy in TCRdb shows in-frame clones only, minus some. Among 10,000 or so clones listed, roughly 77% were seen once. The sequenced sample was ileum tissue, obtained more than 140 days after intestinal transplantation. The source is a human patient who received an intestinal transplant, so some T cells may come from the graft donor. CDR3s include the opening cysteine and the closing phenylalanine or tryptophan. The D gene is left open where the match is weak. Some rows have no size entry. The others give once, few or many, or a class for an expanded clone.

clone_size	d_call	v_call	j_call	cdr3_nt	cdr3_aa
once	NA	TRBV7-2	TRBJ2-5	TGTGCCAGCAGCTTAGGTCTCCGCCGGGAAGAGACCCAGTACTTC	CASSLGLRREETQYF
once	TRBD1	TRBV6-6	TRBJ2-7	TGTGCCAGCAGGGGACAGGGATCGGCCTACGAGCAGTACTTC	CASRGQGSAYEQYF
NA	NA	TRBV13	TRBJ1-1	TGTGCCAGCAGCTCCTACACTGAAGCTTTCTTT	CASSSYTEAFF
NA	NA	TRBV15	TRBJ2-3	TGTGCCACCAGCAGAGTCCCGACAGTTGCGCAGTATTTT	CATSRVPTVAQYF
NA	NA	TRBV27	TRBJ2-5	TGTGCCAGCAGTCCTGACCAAGAGACCCAGTACTTC	CASSPDQETQYF
NA	TRBD1	TRBV28	TRBJ1-2	TGTGCCAGCAGGGAGGAGGACAGGGATCATGGCTACACCTTC	CASREEDRDHGYTF
NA	TRBD2	TRBV5-4	TRBJ2-1	TGTGCCAGCAGCTTTGGACTAGCGGACTACAATGAGCAGTTCTTC	CASSFGLADYNEQFF
NA	TRBD1	TRBV15	TRBJ2-3	TGTGCCACCAGCAAGGGGGCGACAGGGGGCACAGATACGCAGTATTTT	CATSKGATGGTDTQYF
NA	TRBD2	TRBV29-1	TRBJ2-1	TGCAGCGTTGAACGAACTAGCGGGAGGGCCTATGAGCAGTTCTTC	CSVERTSGRAYEQFF
NA	TRBD2	TRBV27	TRBJ2-3	TGTGCCAGCCGCGGACTAGCGGGAGTGGTGTCAGATACGCAGTATTTT	CASRGLAGVVSDTQYF
once	NA	TRBV19	TRBJ2-5	TGTGCCAGTAGTTTCACCGGGACACAAGAGACCCAGTACTTC	CASSFTGTQETQYF
few	TRBD1	TRBV4-1	TRBJ1-4	TGCGCCAGCAGCCCCCACTTGGACAGGGTTTCAACGGAACTGTTTTTT	CASSPHLDRVSTELFF
NA	TRBD1	TRBV5-4	TRBJ1-5	TGTGCCAGCAGCTTCCAGGGGGCTGTGGAGCCCCAGCATTTT	CASSFQGAVEPQHF
NA	TRBD2	TRBV6-5	TRBJ2-1	TGTGCCAGCAGATCCGGGACTAGCGGGAGGAATGAGCAGTTCTTC	CASRSGTSGRNEQFF
NA	NA	TRBV7-9	TRBJ1-1	TGTGCCAGCAGCTCGCAGAGGATGAGAGAAGAAGCTTTCTTT	CASSSQRMREEAFF
NA	TRBD2	TRBV6-1	TRBJ2-1	TGTGCCAGCAGTGTTGGGGGGGGATTAAATGAGCAGTTCTTC	CASSVGGGLNEQFF
NA	TRBD2	TRBV18	TRBJ2-2	TGTGCCAGCTCATGGACTAGCGGGAAGGGGGAGCTGTTTTTT	CASSWTSGKGELFF
NA	TRBD2	TRBV7-2	TRBJ2-7	TGTGCCAGCAGCTCGAGACTAGCGGGAGTACTGATCTCGGAGCAGTACTTC	CASSSRLAGVLISEQYF
NA	TRBD2	TRBV7-3	TRBJ2-2	TGTGCCAGCAGCTTAACTAGCGGGGGGGTCGGGGAGCTGTTTTTT	CASSLTSGGVGELFF
NA	TRBD1	TRBV9	TRBJ2-3	TGTGCCAGCAGCGTCTTACAGGGGGGAGATACGCAGTATTTT	CASSVLQGGDTQYF
NA	NA	TRBV5-4	TRBJ1-1	TGTGCCAGCAGCTTGAGTGGGGGCCGGCCGGGAGCTTTCTTT	CASSLSGGRPGAFF
NA	NA	TRBV29-1	TRBJ1-6	TGCAGCGCCCTACAGGGAGATAATTCACCCCTCCACTTT	CSALQGDNSPLHF
NA	TRBD1	TRBV6-6	TRBJ2-7	TGTGCCAGCAGCACCGGGACAGACCAGGCCTACGAGCAGTACTTC	CASSTGTDQAYEQYF
NA	NA	TRBV19	TRBJ1-1	TGTGCCACCCGACATATGAACACTGAAGCTTTCTTT	CATRHMNTEAFF
NA	NA	TRBV5-4	TRBJ2-5	TGTGCCAGCAGCTTGGAGCCGGGGGTTGAGACCCAGTACTTC	CASSLEPGVETQYF
few	TRBD1	TRBV7-2	TRBJ1-1	TGTGCCAGCAGCTTAACGGGACAGGAAGCTTTCTTT	CASSLTGQEAFF
NA	NA	TRBV29-1	TRBJ1-1	TGCAGCGCACCAACGGGGGGGGAAGCTTTCTTT	CSAPTGGEAFF
NA	NA	TRBV28	TRBJ2-5	TGTGCCAGCGGTGGCGGCCAAGAGACCCAGTACTTC	CASGGGQETQYF
NA	NA	TRBV29-1	TRBJ2-7	TGCAGCGACGGCGGGGTTACCTACGAGCAGTACTTC	CSDGGVTYEQYF
NA	NA	TRBV5-6	TRBJ2-2	TGTGCCAGCAGCTTGTTTGCGGCGAACACCGGGGAGCTGTTTTTT	CASSLFAANTGELFF
few	TRBD1	TRBV7-9	TRBJ2-2	TGTGCCAGCAGCTTAGCGTTGGCGACAGGGACCGGGGAGCTGTTTTTT	CASSLALATGTGELFF
NA	NA	TRBV15	TRBJ2-1	TGTGCCACCAGCAGCCAGCGCCCCTCCTACAATGAGCAGTTCTTC	CATSSQRPSYNEQFF
NA	TRBD1	TRBV5-1	TRBJ2-2	TGCGCCAGCAGCTTGGCCCTACAGGGGGCGCTCGGCGGGGAGCTGTTTTTT	CASSLALQGALGGELFF
NA	TRBD2	TRBV19	TRBJ2-3	TGTGCCAGTAGTATAGCGGGGGGAGATACGCAGTATTTT	CASSIAGGDTQYF
few	TRBD1	TRBV2	TRBJ2-7	TGTGCCGGCAGGGGGCTATACGAGCAGTACTTC	CAGRGLYEQYF
NA	NA	TRBV28	TRBJ2-7	TGTGCCAGCAGTTTGCCTCTAGCTGGGAGCTCCTACGAGCAGTACTTC	CASSLPLAGSSYEQYF